The 5 T cell receptor beta chains presented below share a single source sample, sequenced in a study of read filtering for tumor transcriptome and immune sequencing. Molecular barcoded adaptors covering alpha/delta and beta/gamma chains were used on about 390 ng RNA. TCRdb analysed the reads with MiXCR anew, one entry per CDR3 protein. Of tens of thousands of distinct CDR3 sequences in the sample, around 15% are singletons; the top ten hold 25% to 30%. Sequencing was carried out using a population of CD138-negative cells sorted from bone marrow. All receptors come from a donor aged 40 or over with multiple myeloma.

This clonotype was observed a handful of times. CDR3: CASSIRGAKTQYF. The CDR3 DNA sequence: TGTGCCAGTAGTATCCGGGGGGCGAAGACCCAGTACTTC. This chain connects TRBV19 to TRBJ2-5, with a possible D match to TRBD2 (7 bases). CDR1 is LNHDA and CDR2 is SQIVND in the germline V gene (reference sequence). The CDR3 extends over 13 amino acids. The V and J ends lost 3 bases and 6 bases respectively, with 11 bases between them.

The rearrangement joins TRBV6-5 to TRBJ2-2, with TRBD1 as a possible D gene (5 bases). Germline CDR1 is MNHEY and CDR2 is SVGAGI. The CDR3 extends over 18 amino acids. V was cut by 2 bases and J by 2 bases, with 18 bases left in between. The CDR3 here is CASSYDIGSGKNTGELFF. CDR3 DNA: TGTGCCAGCAGTTACGACATCGGGTCAGGGAAAAACACCGGGGAGCTGTTTTTT.

This clonotype was picked up many times. The chain couples TRBV3-1 to TRBJ2-7; TRBD1 is a possible D gene (5 bases). This CDR3 comprises 16 residues. V lost 4 bases and J 0 bases, leaving 16 bases between the germline ends. Germline V gene lookup returns CDR1 LGHDT and CDR2 YNNKEL (reference sequence). In DNA form, the CDR3 reads TGTGCCAGCAGCCCTGAGCTAAGGGGTTTCTCCTACGAGCAGTACTTC. Amino acids: CASSPELRGFSYEQYF.

This clonotype was recorded many times. The chain uses TRBV4-1 and TRBJ2-5, with D possibly TRBD1 on 5 matching bases. The CDR3 spans 15 residues. Trimming took 1 base from V and 5 from J, leaving 14 bases between them. CDR1 is MGHRA and CDR2 is YSYEKL in the germline V gene. The CDR3 is CASSQGPGQGETQYF. The CDR3 DNA is TGCGCCAGCAGCCAAGGGCCAGGGCAAGGGGAGACCCAGTACTTC.

This clonotype was observed many times. The V and J genes are TRBV4-1 and TRBJ2-1; no clear D gene. Germline-derived CDR1 and CDR2 are MGHRA and YSYEKL. Trimming pared 0 bases from V and 8 bases from J, leaving 5 bases between. The CDR3 has 12 residues. CDR3 sequence (DNA): TGCGCCAGCAGCCAAGATGTTTATGAGCAGTTCTTC. This gives the protein CASSQDVYEQFF.